One and the same sample provided the 8 T cell receptor beta chains below, sequenced in a study of blood T cells in healthy people across ages. With a J-beta primer mix and a sample-barcoded 5' primer, a second PCR ran about 7 to 11 cycles. TCRdb independently ran MiXCR on the 5' RACE reads; one entry per CDR3 protein. Of about 400,000 distinct CDR3 sequences in the sample, approximately 51% were seen once. The sample comprised blood. The receptors were gathered from a man aged 55 to 70 in good health.

A single count supports this clonotype. V is TRBV5-6 and J is TRBJ2-3, with a weak D call TRBD2 (5 bases). CDR3 size: 16 residues. With 3 bases removed from V and 2 bases from J, the gap between germline ends came to 16 bases. Germline lookup yields CDR1 SGHDT and CDR2 YYEEEE. The DNA of the CDR3 is TGTGCCAGCAGCTCACTCCTCCAGCGGAACACAGATACGCAGTATTTT. Translation: CASSSLLQRNTDTQYF.

This clonotype occurred many times. V and J are TRBV7-2 and TRBJ2-7, with D perhaps matching TRBD1 (5 bases). The CDR3 is 13 amino acids. The germline CDR1 and CDR2 sequences are SGHTA and FQGNSA. Trimming shortened V by 5 bases and J by 4 bases, and 12 bases separated the two germline ends. CDR3 sequence: CASSVGVVYEQYF. Written as DNA, the CDR3 is TGTGCCAGCAGCGTAGGGGTCGTATACGAGCAGTACTTC.

This clonotype was detected a few times. The chain carries TRBV3-1 and TRBJ2-5; 7 positions match TRBD1. The J call could be wrong; TRBJ2-7 is a better fit for the DNA end. The CDR3 consists of 15 residues. Germline loops: CDR1 LGHDT, CDR2 YNNKEL (reference sequence). The CDR3 here is CASSQQGGAPYEQYF. The CDR3 nucleotides are TGTGCCAGCAGCCAACAAGGGGGCGCGCCCTACGAGCAGTACTTC.

The chain recombines TRBV25-1 with TRBJ1-6, with D maybe TRBD1 (5 bases). The CDR3 length is 14 residues. Trimming cost V 7 bases and J 7 bases, with 14 bases left between them. The V gene's germline CDR1 is MGHDK and CDR2 SYGVNS. The CDR3 reads CASNTRGDNSPLHF. CDR3 DNA sequence: TGTGCCAGCAACACCCGGGGCGACAATTCACCCCTCCACTTT. The variable domain in full, completed from reference TRBV25-1 and TRBJ1-6, reads EADIYQTPRYLVIGTGKKITLECSQTMGHDKMYWYQQDPGMELHLIHYSYGVNSTEKGDLSSESTVSRIRTEHFPLTLESARPSHTSQYLCASNTRGDNSPLHFGNGTRLTVT.

This clonotype was recorded many times. The rearrangement links TRBV20-1 to TRBJ2-1; 7 nucleotides line up with TRBD2. The germline V gene encodes CDR1 DFQATT and CDR2 SNEGSKA (reference sequence). The CDR3 has 14 amino acids. V was pared by 2 bases and J by 2 bases, with 3 bases of the junction left unmatched. DNA for the CDR3: TGCAGTGCTAGACCGAGCGGGGCCTACAATGAGCAGTTCTTC. It is translated as CSARPSGAYNEQFF.

The V gene is TRBV29-1, the J gene TRBJ2-2; 9 bases are a match to TRBD1. Trimming removed 6 bases from V and 4 bases from J; junction bases left unmatched: 9. This CDR3 is built from 15 residues. The V gene's germline CDR1 is SQVTM and CDR2 ANQGSEA. This CDR3 is CSVIPRDRVTGELFF. CDR3 nucleotide sequence: TGCAGCGTAATACCAAGGGACAGGGTCACCGGGGAGCTGTTTTTT.

This clonotype occurred a few times. The chain carries TRBV27 and TRBJ2-5; 7 nucleotides line up with TRBD1. The CDR3 has 17 amino acids. Germline CDR1 reads MNHEY; CDR2 reads SMNVEV (reference sequence). After removal of 5 bases from V and 4 bases from J, the junction contained 16 bases not matched to a gene. CDR3 coding DNA: TGTGCCAGCAGTCCGGCAGGGGGTAATCGAAGGGGAGAGACCCAGTACTTC. Its protein is CASSPAGGNRRGETQYF.

The chain links TRBV4-1 to TRBJ1-1, with D perhaps TRBD1 (5 bases). CDR3 length: 16 amino acids. V was shortened by 1 base and J by 2 bases, with 14 bases between the two germline ends. Germline values: CDR1 MGHRA, CDR2 YSYEKL. CDR3 coding DNA: TGCGCCAGCAGCCAAGGCAGGGCTGGTCGAAACACTGAAGCTTTCTTT. It translates to CASSQGRAGRNTEAFF.